The 25 T cell receptor beta chains in this list originate from one sample, sequenced in a study of shared clonotypes between healthy human individuals. Data came from immunoSEQ multiplex PCR; TCRdb stores just in-frame clones and leaves some out. The table includes about 2.1 million clones, around 93% detected once. CD45RO-negative, CCR7-positively selected cells formed the naive CD8 fraction, excluding terminally differentiated effector memory CD45RA+ cells. The sequenced sample consisted of naive CD8+ T cells from PBMCs. Receptors originate from a man between 18 and 35 years old in good health. Some clones in this sample may be carry-over from other donors' samples.

This clone was detected a few times. Different DNA sequences within this sample yield the same CDR3. V is TRBV9 and J is TRBJ1-3, with no clear D. The CDR3 is 11 amino acids. Trimming removed 0 bases at V and 5 bases at J, with 0 bases between. Germline V gene sequence: CDR1 SGDLS, CDR2 YYNGEE. The CDR3 DNA is TGTGCCAGCAGCGTAGGAAACACCATATATTTT. Its protein product is CASSVGNTIYF.

Notes on this clone: Other nucleotide sequences in the sample specify the same CDR3. This chain links TRBV19 with TRBJ2-1, with 14 bases matching TRBD2. CDR1 and CDR2 (germline): LNHDA, SQIVND (reference sequence). The CDR3 is 15 residues long. The trim removed 4 bases at V and 5 bases at J, leaving 1 base unmatched. The CDR3 loop reads CASSTGLAGDNEQFF. As DNA, the CDR3 is TGTGCCAGTAGTACGGGACTAGCGGGAGACAATGAGCAGTTCTTC.

The chain joins TRBV4-3 to TRBJ2-3, with TRBD2 matching 9 bases. In germline, CDR1 is LGHNA, CDR2 YSLEER. CDR3 length equals 17 residues. The J segment lost 4 bases and the V segment lost 0 bases, leaving 8 bases of the junction unmatched. The CDR3 protein is CASSQDPPSGTADTQYF. In nucleotides, the CDR3 is TGCGCCAGCAGCCAAGATCCGCCTAGCGGGACCGCAGATACGCAGTATTTT.

This chain links TRBV18 with TRBJ2-7, with 7 nucleotides matching TRBD1. Per the germline V gene, CDR1 is KGHSH and CDR2 is LQKENI. This CDR3 has 16 amino acids. V shed 2 bases and J 3 bases; nucleotides not matched to a gene: 10. The CDR3 is CASSPVAGTEYYEQYF. In nucleotides, the CDR3 is TGTGCCAGCTCACCAGTTGCCGGGACAGAGTACTACGAGCAGTACTTC.

This chain links TRBV27 with TRBJ1-1; D unclear. CDR3 length: 15 residues. Germline loops: CDR1 MNHEY, CDR2 SMNVEV (reference sequence). The V end was cut by 5 bases, the J end by 1 base, with 14 bases between. CDR3 sequence reads: CASSPGPITNTEAFF. CDR3 coding DNA: TGTGCCAGCAGTCCTGGACCGATTACGAACACTGAAGCTTTCTTT.

This clone was found once. The V call is TRBV7-2, the J call TRBJ2-1, with TRBD2 matching over 10 bases. The CDR3 contains 17 residues. Germline V gene lookup returns CDR1 SGHTA and CDR2 FQGNSA. The trim removed 4 bases at V and 4 bases at J, leaving 10 bases unmatched. CDR3 sequence: CASSSRTSGVLYNEQFF. CDR3 nucleotide sequence: TGTGCCAGCAGCTCTCGGACTAGCGGAGTCCTATACAATGAGCAGTTCTTC.

This chain uses TRBV11-2 with TRBJ2-1; 9 nucleotides agree with TRBD2. The CDR3 consists of 17 residues. CDR1 is SGHAT and CDR2 is FQNNGV in the germline V gene. V lost 4 bases to trimming and J lost 2 bases; unmatched junction nucleotides: 9. The CDR3 sequence: CASSYSGAGGPYNEQFF. CDR3 bases: TGTGCCAGCAGCTACTCGGGAGCGGGAGGACCCTACAATGAGCAGTTCTTC.

The chain combines TRBV28 with TRBJ2-1; D is perhaps TRBD2 (5 bases). V lost 5 bases and J lost 10, with 9 bases in between. The CDR3 extends over 11 amino acids. Germline values: CDR1 MDHEN, CDR2 SYDVKM. CDR3: CASSGSGEQFF. CDR3 in DNA: TGTGCCAGCAGTGGGAGCGGCGAGCAGTTCTTC.

This clone was recorded only once. J is TRBJ2-1 and V is TRBV2; TRBD2 matches 9 bases. The CDR3 is 16 amino acids. CDR1 SNHLY and CDR2 FYNNEI come from the germline V gene. The J segment lost 0 bases and the V segment lost 4 bases, leaving 4 bases of the junction unmatched. The CDR3 is CASSVGGRGSYNEQFF. The CDR3 DNA reads TGTGCCAGCAGTGTTGGCGGGAGGGGCTCCTACAATGAGCAGTTCTTC.

V is TRBV7-9 and J is TRBJ1-3, with 7 bases aligning to TRBD1. This CDR3 has 15 residues. The J segment lost 8 bases and the V segment lost 1 base, leaving 8 bases of the junction unmatched. Germline CDR1 and CDR2: SEHNR and FQNEAQ (reference sequence). As DNA, the CDR3 is TGTGCCAGCAGCTTAGTTTCGGGACAGATTCACACCATATATTTT. Translation: CASSLVSGQIHTIYF.

This clone was observed once. V and J are TRBV6-1 and TRBJ2-1; 8 bases are a match to TRBD1. This CDR3 has 14 residues. Germline CDR1 and CDR2: MNHNS and SASEGT. The trim removed 2 bases at V and 6 bases at J, leaving 3 bases unmatched. The CDR3, as DNA: TGTGCCAGCAGTGAAATACAGGGGGGCAATGAGCAGTTCTTC. Its protein product is CASSEIQGGNEQFF.

The gene calls are TRBV9 and TRBJ2-1; unclear D gene. V gave up 4 bases and J gave up 5 bases, with 16 bases separating them. Germline V gives CDR1 SGDLS, CDR2 YYNGEE. The CDR3 sequence is 15 residues long. The CDR3 loop reads CASSPRARDNNEQFF. CDR3 DNA sequence: TGTGCCAGCAGCCCCCGCGCGCGCGATAACAATGAGCAGTTCTTC.

This chain connects TRBV6-5 to TRBJ2-7; TRBD2 is a possible D gene (5 bases). CDR1 and CDR2 from the germline V gene are MNHEY and SVGAGI. The CDR3 length is 9 residues. Trimming pared 11 bases from V and 5 bases from J, leaving 7 bases between. The CDR3 sequence: CAGGHEQYF. The CDR3 DNA is TGTGCCGGAGGACACGAGCAGTACTTC.

The V gene is TRBV7-9, the J gene TRBJ2-7; weak D call: TRBD2 (6 bases). Trimming left V 4 bases short and J 2 bases short, with 12 bases between. The CDR3 contains 14 residues. The germline gives CDR1 SEHNR, CDR2 FQNEAQ (reference sequence). CDR3 sequence reads: CASSSAGTPYEQYF. CDR3 DNA sequence: TGTGCCAGCAGCTCGGCGGGAACCCCCTACGAGCAGTACTTC. The entire variable domain, with the rest obtained from reference TRBV7-9 and TRBJ2-7, is as follows: DTGVSQNPRHKITKRGQNVTFRCDPISEHNRLYWYRQTLGQGPEFLTYFQNEAQLEKSRLLSDRFSAERPKGSFSTLEIQRTEQGDSAMYLCASSSAGTPYEQYFGPGTRLTVT.

The chain links TRBV10-3 to TRBJ1-1; 9 bases fit TRBD1. Germline V gene data show CDR1 as ENHRY and CDR2 as SYGVKD. The CDR3 sequence is 18 residues long. J was trimmed by 3 bases and V by 4 bases; bases with no gene match: 15. CDR3 in amino acids: CAISVHPPTGGEDTEAFF. CDR3 sequence (DNA): TGTGCCATCAGTGTGCATCCCCCCACAGGGGGCGAGGACACTGAAGCTTTCTTT.

The V call is TRBV6-4, the J call TRBJ2-2, with 12 bases identical to TRBD2. This CDR3 contains 16 residues. With 4 bases clipped from V and 2 bases from J, the junction kept 2 bases outside the gene matches. Germline loops: CDR1 MRHNA, CDR2 SNTAGT. CDR3 protein: CASSASGRENTGELFF. The CDR3, as DNA: TGTGCCAGCAGTGCTAGCGGGAGGGAAAACACCGGGGAGCTGTTTTTT.

In this sample, this clone turned up once. The rearrangement links TRBV6-5 to TRBJ1-1; no definite D call. The CDR3 consists of 12 residues. Trimming left V 10 bases short and J 0 bases short, with 9 bases between. The germline gives CDR1 MNHEY, CDR2 SVGAGI. CDR3: CATEDLNTEAFF. The CDR3 DNA is TGTGCCACAGAGGACCTGAACACTGAAGCTTTCTTT.

The chain uses TRBV6-6 and TRBJ2-7; tentatively, D is TRBD1 (6 bases). V lost 0 bases and J lost 0, with 9 bases in between. Per the germline V gene, CDR1 is MNHNY and CDR2 is SVGAGI (reference sequence). CDR3 size: 15 residues. This chain's CDR3 is CASSYSGAVSYEQYF. The CDR3 DNA sequence: TGTGCCAGCAGTTACTCGGGGGCCGTCTCCTACGAGCAGTACTTC.

The chain has TRBV9 and TRBJ1-4; D gene uncertain. Trimming left V 3 bases short and J 0 bases short, with 6 bases between. This CDR3 is built from 14 residues. Per germline, CDR1 SGDLS and CDR2 YYNGEE. The CDR3 protein is CASSAATTNEKLFF. The CDR3 coding sequence is TGTGCCAGCAGCGCGGCGACAACTAATGAAAAACTGTTTTTT.

The chain couples TRBV7-9 to TRBJ2-7, with 9 bases identical to TRBD1. The CDR3 runs 17 residues. Germline V gene data show CDR1 as SEHNR and CDR2 as FQNEAQ (reference sequence). With V trimmed by 0 bases and J by 4 bases, 10 bases remained unmatched. As DNA, the CDR3 is TGTGCCAGCAGCTTAGCCTTCGAAGGGACAGGGCTATACGAGCAGTACTTC. This sequence encodes CASSLAFEGTGLYEQYF.

This chain joins TRBV6-5 and TRBJ2-2; 7 bases match TRBD1. Per the germline V gene, CDR1 is MNHEY and CDR2 is SVGAGI. This CDR3 is 16 amino acids long. V was pared by 1 base and J by 0 bases, with 2 bases of the junction left unmatched. CDR3 DNA: TGTGCCAGCAGTTACTTGACAGGGCCGAACACCGGGGAGCTGTTTTTT. Its translation: CASSYLTGPNTGELFF.

V is TRBV4-1 and J is TRBJ2-7; 9 bases fit TRBD1. CDR3 length: 15 amino acids. V lost 4 bases, J lost 6 bases, and 10 bases stayed unmatched. Germline loops: CDR1 MGHRA, CDR2 YSYEKL. The CDR3 DNA reads TGCGCCAGCAGCCCGGCCGGGACAGGGAGGTTCGAGCAGTACTTC. Protein: CASSPAGTGRFEQYF.

This rearrangement joins TRBV29-1 to TRBJ2-3; no reliable D call. This CDR3 contains 13 residues. V gave up 4 bases and J gave up 5 bases, with 13 bases separating them. CDR1 and CDR2 (germline): SQVTM, ANQGSEA. As DNA, the CDR3 is TGCAGCGTTGCCAAAGGCTCCGGAGATACGCAGTATTTT. It encodes CSVAKGSGDTQYF.

The chain uses TRBV9 and TRBJ2-1; D might be TRBD1 (6 bases). Germline-derived CDR1 and CDR2 are SGDLS and YYNGEE. This CDR3 is built from 13 residues. The CDR3 nucleotides read TGTGCGTCGCAGGGGTTGTCCTACAATGAGCAGTTCTTC. Protein: CASQGLSYNEQFF. Filled out from reference TRBV9 and TRBJ2-1, the complete variable domain reads DSGVTQTPKHLITATGQRVTLRCSPRSGDLSVYWYQQSLDQGLQFLIQYYNGEERAKGNILERFSAQQFPDLHSELNLSSLELGDSALYFCASQGLSYNEQFFGPGTRLTVL.

V gene TRBV4-1 combines with J gene TRBJ1-1; D ambiguous. Per the germline V gene, CDR1 is MGHRA and CDR2 is YSYEKL. The CDR3 totals 14 residues. Trimming stripped 0 bases from V and 3 bases from J, with 8 bases between. This CDR3 reads CASSQDQEHTEAFF. In DNA form, the CDR3 reads TGCGCCAGCAGCCAAGATCAGGAACACACTGAAGCTTTCTTT.